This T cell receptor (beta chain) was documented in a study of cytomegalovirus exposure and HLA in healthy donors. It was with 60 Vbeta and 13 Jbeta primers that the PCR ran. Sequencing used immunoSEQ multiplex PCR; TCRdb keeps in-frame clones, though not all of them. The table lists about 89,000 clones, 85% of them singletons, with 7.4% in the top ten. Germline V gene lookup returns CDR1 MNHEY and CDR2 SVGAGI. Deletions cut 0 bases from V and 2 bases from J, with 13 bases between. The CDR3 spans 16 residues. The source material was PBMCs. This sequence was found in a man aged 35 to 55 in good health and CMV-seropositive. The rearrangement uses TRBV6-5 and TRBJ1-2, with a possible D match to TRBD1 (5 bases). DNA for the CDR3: TGTGCCAGCAGTTACTCCACGAGGGACTCCAACTATGGCTACACCTTC. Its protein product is CASSYSTRDSNYGYTF.